The clone carrying this T cell receptor (beta chain) was seen repeatedly, ten times or more. One entry per CDR3 protein results from TCRdb running MiXCR on the 5' RACE reads. The sample carries around 70,000 distinct CDR3 sequences, 2.5% to 3.5% recorded once. V was pared by 3 bases and J by 3 bases, with 4 bases of the junction left unmatched. The germline V gene encodes CDR1 SGHKS and CDR2 YYEKEE (reference sequence). The CDR3 length is 15 residues. The data originate from a study of neurological immune-mediated disorders. Across the study: The approximately 34 multiple sclerosis patients comprised around 31 relapsing-remitting and 3 secondary progressive cases.

The unsorted libraries were produced from 2 million PBMCs held at -80 C. J is TRBJ2-3 and V is TRBV5-5, with 10 bases aligning to TRBD1. The receptor was isolated from a woman between 45 and 60 years old with multiple sclerosis. The material sequenced was PBMCs. The CDR3 sequence: CASSSGQGLTDTQYF. CDR3 DNA: TGTGCCAGCAGCTCGGGACAGGGGTTGACAGATACGCAGTATTTT.